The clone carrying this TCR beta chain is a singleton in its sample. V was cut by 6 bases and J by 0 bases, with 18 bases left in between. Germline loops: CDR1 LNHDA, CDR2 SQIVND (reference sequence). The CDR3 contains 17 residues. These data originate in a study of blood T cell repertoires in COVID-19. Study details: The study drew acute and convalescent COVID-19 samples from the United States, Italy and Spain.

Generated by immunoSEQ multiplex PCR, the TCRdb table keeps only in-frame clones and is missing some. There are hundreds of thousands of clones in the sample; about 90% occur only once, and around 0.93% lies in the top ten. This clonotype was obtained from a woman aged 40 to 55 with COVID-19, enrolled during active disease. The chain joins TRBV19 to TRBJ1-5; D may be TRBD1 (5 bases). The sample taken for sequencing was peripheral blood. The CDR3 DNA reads TGTGCCAGTAGAGGGGCAGACAGTTCTGATAGCAATCAGCCCCAGCATTTT. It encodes CASRGADSSDSNQPQHF.